This TCR beta chain appears in the sequencing data of a study of monozygotic twins with inflammatory bowel disease. Germline CDR1 and CDR2: MNHNS and SASEGT. This CDR3 is built from 16 residues. Starting material for each TCR library was 3,500 to 4,000 ng of total RNA. TCRdb derives one entry per CDR3 protein from the 5' RACE reads, leaving out DNA. This specimen shows approximately 400,000 distinct CDR3 sequences; the ten leading clones hold roughly 2.2%. Sequencing was carried out using blood. This chain uses TRBV6-1 with TRBJ2-3; TCRdb reports TRBD2, a call that lacks DNA to check it against. The sequence derives from a human donor with ulcerative colitis or Crohn's disease, or a healthy co-twin of an affected twin (not recorded which). CDR3 protein: CASSARLVSPADTQYF.